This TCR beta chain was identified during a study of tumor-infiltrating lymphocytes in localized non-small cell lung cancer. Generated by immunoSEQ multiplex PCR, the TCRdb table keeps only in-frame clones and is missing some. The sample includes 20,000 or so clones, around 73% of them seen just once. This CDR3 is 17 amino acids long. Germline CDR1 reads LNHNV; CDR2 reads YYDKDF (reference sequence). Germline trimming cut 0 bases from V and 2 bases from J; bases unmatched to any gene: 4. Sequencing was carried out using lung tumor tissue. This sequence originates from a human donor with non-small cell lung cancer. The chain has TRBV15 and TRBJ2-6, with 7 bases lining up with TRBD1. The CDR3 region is CATSRDGTATGANVLTF. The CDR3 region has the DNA TGTGCCACCAGCAGAGACGGGACAGCAACTGGGGCCAACGTCCTGACTTTC.